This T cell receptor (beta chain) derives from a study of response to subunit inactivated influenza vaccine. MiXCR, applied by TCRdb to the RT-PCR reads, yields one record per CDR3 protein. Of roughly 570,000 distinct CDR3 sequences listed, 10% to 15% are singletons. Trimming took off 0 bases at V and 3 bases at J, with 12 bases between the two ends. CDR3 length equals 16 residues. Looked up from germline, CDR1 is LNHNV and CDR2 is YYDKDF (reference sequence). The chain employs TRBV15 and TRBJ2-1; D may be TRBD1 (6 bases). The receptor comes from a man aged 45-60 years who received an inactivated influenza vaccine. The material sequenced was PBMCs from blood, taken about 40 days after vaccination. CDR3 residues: CATSRDIVDSYNEQFF. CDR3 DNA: TGTGCCACCAGCAGAGATATTGTGGACAGCTACAATGAGCAGTTCTTC.